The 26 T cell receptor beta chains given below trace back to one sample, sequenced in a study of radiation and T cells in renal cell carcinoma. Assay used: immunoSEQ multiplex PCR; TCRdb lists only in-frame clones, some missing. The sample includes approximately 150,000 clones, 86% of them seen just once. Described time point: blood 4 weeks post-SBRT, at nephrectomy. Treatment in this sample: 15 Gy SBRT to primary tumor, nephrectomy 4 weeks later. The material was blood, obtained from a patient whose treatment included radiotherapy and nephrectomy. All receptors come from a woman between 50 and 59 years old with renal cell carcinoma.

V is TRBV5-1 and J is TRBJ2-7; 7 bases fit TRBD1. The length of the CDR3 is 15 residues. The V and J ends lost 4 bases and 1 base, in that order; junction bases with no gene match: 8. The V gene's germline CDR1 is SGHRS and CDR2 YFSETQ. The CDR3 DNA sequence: TGCGCCAGCAGCCAGAACCCAGGGGGATCCTACGAGCAGTACTTC. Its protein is CASSQNPGGSYEQYF.

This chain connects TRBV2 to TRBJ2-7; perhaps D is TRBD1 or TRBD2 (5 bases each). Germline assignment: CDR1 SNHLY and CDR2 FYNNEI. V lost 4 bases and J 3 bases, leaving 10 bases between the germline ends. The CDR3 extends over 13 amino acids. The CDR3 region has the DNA TGTGCCAGCAGTGGGGGGAGTTACTACGAGCAGTACTTC. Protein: CASSGGSYYEQYF.

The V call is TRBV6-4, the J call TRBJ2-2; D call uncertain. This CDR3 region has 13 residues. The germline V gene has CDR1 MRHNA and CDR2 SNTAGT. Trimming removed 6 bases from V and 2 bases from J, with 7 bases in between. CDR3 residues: CASSFSNTGELFF. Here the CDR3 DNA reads TGTGCCAGCAGCTTCTCCAACACCGGGGAGCTGTTTTTT.

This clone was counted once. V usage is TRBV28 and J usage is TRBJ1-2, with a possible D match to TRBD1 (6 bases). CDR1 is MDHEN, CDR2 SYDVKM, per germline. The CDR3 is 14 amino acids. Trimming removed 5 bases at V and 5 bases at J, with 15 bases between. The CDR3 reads CASSPGGNHYGYTF. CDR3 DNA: TGTGCCAGCAGTCCTGGGGGCAACCATTATGGCTACACCTTC.

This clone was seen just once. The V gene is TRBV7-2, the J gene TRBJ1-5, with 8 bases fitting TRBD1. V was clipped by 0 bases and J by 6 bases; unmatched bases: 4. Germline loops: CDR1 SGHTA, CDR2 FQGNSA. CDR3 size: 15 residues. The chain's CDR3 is CASSLALGQGQPQHF. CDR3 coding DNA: TGTGCCAGCAGCTTAGCCCTTGGACAGGGTCAGCCCCAGCATTTT.

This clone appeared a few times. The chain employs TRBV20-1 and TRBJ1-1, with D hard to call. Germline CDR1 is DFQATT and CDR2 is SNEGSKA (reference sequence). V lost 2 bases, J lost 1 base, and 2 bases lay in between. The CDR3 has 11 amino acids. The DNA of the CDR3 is TGCAGTGCTAGACCGAACACTGAAGCTTTCTTT. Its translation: CSARPNTEAFF.

CDR3 DNA: TGTGCCAGCAGCTCGGGAGGGGGGGTCCACGAGCAGTACTTC. Its translation: CASSSGGGVHEQYF. V gene TRBV9 combines with J gene TRBJ2-7, with 8 bases that match TRBD2. Germline lookup yields CDR1 SGDLS and CDR2 YYNGEE. The trim removed 4 bases at V and 5 bases at J, leaving 8 bases unmatched. The CDR3 contains 14 residues.

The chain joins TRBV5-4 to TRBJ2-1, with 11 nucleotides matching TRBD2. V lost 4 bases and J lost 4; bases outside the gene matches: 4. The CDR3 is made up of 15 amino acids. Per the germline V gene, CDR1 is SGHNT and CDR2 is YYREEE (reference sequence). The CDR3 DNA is TGTGCCAGCAGCCAACCTAGCGGGGGGTACAATGAGCAGTTCTTC. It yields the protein CASSQPSGGYNEQFF.

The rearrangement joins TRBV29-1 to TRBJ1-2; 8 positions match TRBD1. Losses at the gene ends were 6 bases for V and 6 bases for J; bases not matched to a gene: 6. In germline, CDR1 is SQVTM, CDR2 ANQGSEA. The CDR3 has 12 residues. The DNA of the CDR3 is TGCAGCGTCTCCAGGGGGCGGGATGGCTACACCTTC. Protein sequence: CSVSRGRDGYTF.

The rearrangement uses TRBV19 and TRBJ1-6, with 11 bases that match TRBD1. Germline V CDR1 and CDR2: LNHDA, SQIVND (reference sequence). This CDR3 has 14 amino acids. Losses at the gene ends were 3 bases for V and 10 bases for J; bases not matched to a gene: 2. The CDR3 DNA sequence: TGTGCCAGTAGTATTGGGACAGGGGGATCACCCCTCCACTTT. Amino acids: CASSIGTGGSPLHF.

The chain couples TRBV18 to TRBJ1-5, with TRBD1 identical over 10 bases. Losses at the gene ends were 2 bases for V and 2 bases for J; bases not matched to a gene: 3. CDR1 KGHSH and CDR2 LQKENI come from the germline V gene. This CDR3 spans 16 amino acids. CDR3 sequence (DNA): TGTGCCAGCTCACCAGACAGGGGGCAAGGCAATCAGCCCCAGCATTTT. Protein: CASSPDRGQGNQPQHF.

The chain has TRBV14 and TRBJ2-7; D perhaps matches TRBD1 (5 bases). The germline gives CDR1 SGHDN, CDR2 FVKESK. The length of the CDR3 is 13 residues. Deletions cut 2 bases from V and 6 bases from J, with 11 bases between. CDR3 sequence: CASSQQGVGEQYF. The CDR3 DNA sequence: TGTGCCAGCAGCCAACAGGGTGTGGGCGAGCAGTACTTC.

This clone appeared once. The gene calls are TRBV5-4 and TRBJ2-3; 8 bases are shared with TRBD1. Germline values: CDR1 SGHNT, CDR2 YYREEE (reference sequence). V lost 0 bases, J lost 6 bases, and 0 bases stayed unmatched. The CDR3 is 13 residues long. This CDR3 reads CASSLAGGDTQYF. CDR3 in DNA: TGTGCCAGCAGCTTGGCAGGGGGCGATACGCAGTATTTT.

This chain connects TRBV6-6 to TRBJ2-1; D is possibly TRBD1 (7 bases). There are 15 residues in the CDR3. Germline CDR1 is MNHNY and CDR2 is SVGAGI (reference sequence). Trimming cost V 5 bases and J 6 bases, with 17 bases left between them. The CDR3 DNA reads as TGTGCCAGCAGTCCACAGGGGACTCCGGGCAATGAGCAGTTCTTC. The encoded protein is CASSPQGTPGNEQFF.

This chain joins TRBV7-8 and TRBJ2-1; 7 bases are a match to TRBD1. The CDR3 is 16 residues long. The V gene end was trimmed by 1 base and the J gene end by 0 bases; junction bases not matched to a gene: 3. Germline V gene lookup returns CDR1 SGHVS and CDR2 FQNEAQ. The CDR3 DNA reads TGTGCCAGCAGCTTAGTTGGGACAGCCTCCTACAATGAGCAGTTCTTC. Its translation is CASSLVGTASYNEQFF.

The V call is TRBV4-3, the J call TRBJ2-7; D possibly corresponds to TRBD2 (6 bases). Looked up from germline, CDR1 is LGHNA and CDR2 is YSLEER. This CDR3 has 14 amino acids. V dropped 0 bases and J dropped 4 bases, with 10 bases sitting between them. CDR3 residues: CASSQDKGGYEQYF. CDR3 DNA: TGCGCCAGCAGCCAAGATAAGGGAGGATACGAGCAGTACTTC.

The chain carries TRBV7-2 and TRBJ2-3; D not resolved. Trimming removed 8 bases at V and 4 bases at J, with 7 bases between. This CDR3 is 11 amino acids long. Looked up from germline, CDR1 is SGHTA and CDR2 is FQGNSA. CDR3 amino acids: CASGTADTQYF. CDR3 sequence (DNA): TGTGCCAGCGGCACTGCAGATACGCAGTATTTT.

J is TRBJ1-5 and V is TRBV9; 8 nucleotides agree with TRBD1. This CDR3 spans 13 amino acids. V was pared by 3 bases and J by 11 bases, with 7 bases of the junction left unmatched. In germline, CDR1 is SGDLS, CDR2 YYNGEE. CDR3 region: CASSEEQGGTQHF. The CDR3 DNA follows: TGTGCCAGCAGCGAAGAACAGGGGGGTACCCAGCATTTT.

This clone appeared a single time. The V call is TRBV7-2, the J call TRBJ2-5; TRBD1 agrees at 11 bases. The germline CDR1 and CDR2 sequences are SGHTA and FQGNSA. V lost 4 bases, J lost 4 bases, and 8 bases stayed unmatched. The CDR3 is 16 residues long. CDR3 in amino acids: CASSSVGQGARETQYF. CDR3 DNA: TGTGCCAGCAGCTCTGTCGGACAGGGGGCGCGAGAGACCCAGTACTTC.

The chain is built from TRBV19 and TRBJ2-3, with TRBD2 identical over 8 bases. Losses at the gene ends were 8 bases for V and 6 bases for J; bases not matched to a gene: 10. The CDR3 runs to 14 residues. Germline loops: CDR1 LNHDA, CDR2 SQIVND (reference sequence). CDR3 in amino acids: CASSRGGSEDTQYF. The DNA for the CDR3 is TGTGCCAGTTCCCGCGGGGGGTCAGAGGATACGCAGTATTTT. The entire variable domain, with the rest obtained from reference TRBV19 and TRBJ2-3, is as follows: DGGITQSPKYLFRKEGQNVTLSCEQNLNHDAMYWYRQDPGQGLRLIYYSQIVNDFQKGDIAEGYSVSREKKESFPLTVTSAQKNPTAFYLCASSRGGSEDTQYFGPGTRLTVL.

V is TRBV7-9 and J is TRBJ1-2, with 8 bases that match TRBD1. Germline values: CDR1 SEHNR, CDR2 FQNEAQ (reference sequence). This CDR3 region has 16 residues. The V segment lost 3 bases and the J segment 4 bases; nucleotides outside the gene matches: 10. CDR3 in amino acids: CASSFEPTGGPYGYTF. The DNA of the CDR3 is TGTGCCAGCAGCTTCGAACCCACAGGGGGGCCCTATGGCTACACCTTC.

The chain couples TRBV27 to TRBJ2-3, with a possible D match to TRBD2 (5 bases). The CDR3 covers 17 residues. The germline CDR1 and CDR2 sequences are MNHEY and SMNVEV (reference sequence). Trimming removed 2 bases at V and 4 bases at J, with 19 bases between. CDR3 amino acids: CASSLVGSRGMADTQYF. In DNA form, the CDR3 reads TGTGCCAGCAGTTTAGTTGGTAGTCGGGGTATGGCAGATACGCAGTATTTT.

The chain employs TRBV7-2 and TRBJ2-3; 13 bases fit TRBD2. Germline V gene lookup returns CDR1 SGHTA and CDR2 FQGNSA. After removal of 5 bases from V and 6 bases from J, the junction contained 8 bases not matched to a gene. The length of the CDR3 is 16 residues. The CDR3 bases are TGTGCCAGCAGCCGTACTAGCGGGAGGGCCTTGGATACGCAGTATTTT. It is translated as CASSRTSGRALDTQYF.

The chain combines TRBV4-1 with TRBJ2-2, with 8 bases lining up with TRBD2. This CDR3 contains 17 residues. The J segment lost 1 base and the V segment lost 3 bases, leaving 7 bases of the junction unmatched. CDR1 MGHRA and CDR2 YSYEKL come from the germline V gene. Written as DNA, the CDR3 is TGCGCCAGCAGCCACGGTAGCGGGATATGGAACACCGGGGAGCTGTTTTTT. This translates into CASSHGSGIWNTGELFF.

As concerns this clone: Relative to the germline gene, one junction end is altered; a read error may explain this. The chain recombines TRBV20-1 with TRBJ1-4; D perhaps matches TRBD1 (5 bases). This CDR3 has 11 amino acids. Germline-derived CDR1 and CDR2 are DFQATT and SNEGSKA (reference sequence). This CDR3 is CSASGSGKGTF. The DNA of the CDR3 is TGCAGTGCTAGTGGTTCAGGGAAGGGCACTTTT.

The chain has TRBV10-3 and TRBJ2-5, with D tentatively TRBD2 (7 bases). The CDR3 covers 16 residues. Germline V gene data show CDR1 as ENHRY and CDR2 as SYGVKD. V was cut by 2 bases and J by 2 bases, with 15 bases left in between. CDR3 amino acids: CAISETIRGGQETQYF. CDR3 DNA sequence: TGTGCCATCAGTGAGACGATAAGGGGGGGACAAGAGACCCAGTACTTC.